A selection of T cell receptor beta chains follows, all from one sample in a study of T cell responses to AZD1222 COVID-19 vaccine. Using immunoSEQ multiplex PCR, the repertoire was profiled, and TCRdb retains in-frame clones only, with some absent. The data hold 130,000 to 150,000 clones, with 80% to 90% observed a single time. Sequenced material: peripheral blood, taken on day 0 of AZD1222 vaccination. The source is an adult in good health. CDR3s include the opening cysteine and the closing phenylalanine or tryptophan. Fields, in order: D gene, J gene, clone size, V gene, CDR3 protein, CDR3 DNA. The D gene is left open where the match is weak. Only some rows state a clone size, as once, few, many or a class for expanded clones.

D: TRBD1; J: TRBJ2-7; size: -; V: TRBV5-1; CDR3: CASSLAQGQAGEQYF; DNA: TGCGCCAGCAGCTTGGCTCAGGGACAGGCAGGCGAGCAGTACTTC
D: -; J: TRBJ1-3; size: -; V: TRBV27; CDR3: CASSLSGLSGNTIYF; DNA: TGTGCCAGCAGTTTATCAGGCCTCTCTGGAAACACCATATATTTT
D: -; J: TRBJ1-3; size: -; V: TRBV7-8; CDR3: CASGPGRSSGNTIYF; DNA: TGTGCCTCTGGACCCGGGCGTAGCTCTGGAAACACCATATATTTT
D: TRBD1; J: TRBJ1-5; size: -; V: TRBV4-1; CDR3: CASSRGQGDQPQHF; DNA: TGCGCCAGCAGCCGAGGACAGGGTGATCAGCCCCAGCATTTT
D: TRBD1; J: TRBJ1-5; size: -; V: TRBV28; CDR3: CASSRDRGDGNQPQHF; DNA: TGTGCCAGCAGCCGGGACAGGGGGGATGGCAATCAGCCCCAGCATTTT
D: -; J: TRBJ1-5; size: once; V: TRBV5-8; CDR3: CASSLGQRYQPQHF; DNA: TGTGCCAGCAGCTTGGGGCAGCGATATCAGCCCCAGCATTTT
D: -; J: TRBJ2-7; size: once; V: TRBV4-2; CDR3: CASSQYEQYF; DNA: TGTGCCAGCAGCCAATACGAGCAGTACTTC
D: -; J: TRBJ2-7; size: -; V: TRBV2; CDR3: CASSESHEQYF; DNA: TGTGCCAGCAGTGAGAGTCACGAGCAGTACTTC
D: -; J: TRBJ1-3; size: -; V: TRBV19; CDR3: CASTPVGFSGNTIYF; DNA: TGTGCCAGTACCCCGGTGGGGTTCTCTGGAAACACCATATATTTT
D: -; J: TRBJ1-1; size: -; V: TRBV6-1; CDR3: CASSLLASGGTEAFF; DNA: TGTGCCAGCAGTTTACTCGCTTCTGGAGGCACTGAAGCTTTCTTT
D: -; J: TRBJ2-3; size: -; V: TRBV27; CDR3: CASSVDGGKRTDTQYF; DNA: TGTGCCAGCAGTGTGGACGGCGGGAAGAGAACAGATACGCAGTATTTT
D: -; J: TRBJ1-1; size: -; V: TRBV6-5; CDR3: CASSYGHQIGTEAFF; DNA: TGTGCCAGCAGTTACGGGCACCAGATCGGCACTGAAGCTTTCTTT
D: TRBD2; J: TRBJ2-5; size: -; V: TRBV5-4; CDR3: CASSGGTTGFETQYF; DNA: TGTGCCAGCAGCGGAGGGACTACTGGTTTTGAGACCCAGTACTTC
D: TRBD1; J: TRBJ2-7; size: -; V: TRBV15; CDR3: CATSRGQGAGLHEQYF; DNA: TGTGCCACCAGCAGAGGGCAGGGGGCCGGTCTCCACGAGCAGTACTTC
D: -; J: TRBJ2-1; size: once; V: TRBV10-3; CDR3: CAITGPTGNEQFF; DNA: TGTGCCATCACCGGGCCAACTGGGAATGAGCAGTTCTTC
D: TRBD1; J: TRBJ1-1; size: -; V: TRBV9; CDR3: CASSAGLRDRASEAFF; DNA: TGTGCCAGCAGCGCTGGACTCCGGGACAGGGCGAGTGAAGCTTTCTTT
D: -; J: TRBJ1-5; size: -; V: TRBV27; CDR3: CASSPIGVPDQPQHF; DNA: TGTGCCAGCAGTCCAATAGGAGTCCCAGATCAGCCCCAGCATTTT
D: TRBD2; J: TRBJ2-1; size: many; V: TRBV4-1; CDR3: CASSPGLAGRNEQFF; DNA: TGCGCCAGCAGCCCGGGACTAGCGGGACGAAATGAGCAGTTCTTC
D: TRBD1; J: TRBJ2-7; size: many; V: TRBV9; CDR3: CASSGQGAYEQYF; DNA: TGTGCCAGCAGCGGGCAGGGGGCCTACGAGCAGTACTTC
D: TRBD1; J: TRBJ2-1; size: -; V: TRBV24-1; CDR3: CATSDLGGTGSYNEQFF; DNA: TGTGCCACCAGTGACCTAGGGGGGACAGGGTCCTACAATGAGCAGTTCTTC
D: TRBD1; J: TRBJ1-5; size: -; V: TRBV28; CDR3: CASSLSDRVTQPQHF; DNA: TGTGCCAGCAGTTTATCGGACAGGGTGACTCAGCCCCAGCATTTT
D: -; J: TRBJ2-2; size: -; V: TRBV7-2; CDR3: CASSPLAGEFGELFF; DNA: TGTGCCAGCAGCCCCTTGGCTGGGGAGTTCGGGGAGCTGTTTTTT
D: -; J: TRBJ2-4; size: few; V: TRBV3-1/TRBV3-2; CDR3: CASSQDKTLWHLAKNIQYF; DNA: TGTGCCAGCAGCCAAGATAAAACTCTTTGGCACCTAGCCAAAAACATTCAGTACTTC
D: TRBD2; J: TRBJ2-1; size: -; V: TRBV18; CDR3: CASSLGTSGRWSYNEQFF; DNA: TGTGCCAGCTCACTCGGGACTAGCGGGAGATGGTCCTACAATGAGCAGTTCTTC
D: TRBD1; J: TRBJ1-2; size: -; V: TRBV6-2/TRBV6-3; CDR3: CASSYFTSGQTNYTNYGYTF; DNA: TGTGCCAGCAGTTACTTCACATCGGGACAGACAAACTACACTAACTATGGCTACACCTTC
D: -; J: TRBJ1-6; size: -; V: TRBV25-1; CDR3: CASSEYTNLGSPLHF; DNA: TGTGCCAGCAGTGAATATACTAATCTGGGGTCACCCCTCCACTTT
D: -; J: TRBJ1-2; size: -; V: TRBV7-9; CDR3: CASSLLTAGKKGYTF; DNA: TGTGCCAGCAGCTTATTGACAGCCGGGAAAAAAGGCTACACCTTC
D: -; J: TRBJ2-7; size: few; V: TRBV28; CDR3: CASSLYPPESYEQYF; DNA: TGTGCCAGCAGTTTGTATCCTCCAGAGTCCTACGAGCAGTACTTC
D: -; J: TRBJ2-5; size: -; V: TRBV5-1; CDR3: CASSPGASIMAGRKETQYF; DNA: TGCGCCAGCAGCCCCGGGGCCTCCATCATGGCAGGGCGTAAGGAGACCCAGTACTTC
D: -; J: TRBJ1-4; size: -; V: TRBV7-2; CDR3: CASSSTGSPTEKLFF; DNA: TGTGCCAGCAGCAGCACAGGGTCACCAACCGAAAAACTGTTTTTT
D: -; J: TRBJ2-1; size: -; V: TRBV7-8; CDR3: CASSPVGDHEQFF; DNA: TGTGCCAGCAGCCCAGTGGGGGACCATGAGCAGTTCTTC
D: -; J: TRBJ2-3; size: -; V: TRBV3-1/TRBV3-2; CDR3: CASSHKGASTDTQYF; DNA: TGTGCCAGCAGCCATAAGGGAGCAAGCACAGATACGCAGTATTTT
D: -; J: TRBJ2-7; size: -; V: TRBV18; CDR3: CASSGVVDYEQYF; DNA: TGTGCCAGCTCAGGTGTGGTAGACTACGAGCAGTACTTC
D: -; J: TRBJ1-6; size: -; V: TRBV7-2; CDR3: CASSLEGRGNSPLHF; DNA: TGTGCCAGCAGCTTAGAGGGGCGAGGGAATTCACCCCTCCACTTT
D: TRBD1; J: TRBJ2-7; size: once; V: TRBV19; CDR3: CASKQGFEQYF; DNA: TGTGCCAGCAAACAGGGGTTCGAGCAGTACTTC